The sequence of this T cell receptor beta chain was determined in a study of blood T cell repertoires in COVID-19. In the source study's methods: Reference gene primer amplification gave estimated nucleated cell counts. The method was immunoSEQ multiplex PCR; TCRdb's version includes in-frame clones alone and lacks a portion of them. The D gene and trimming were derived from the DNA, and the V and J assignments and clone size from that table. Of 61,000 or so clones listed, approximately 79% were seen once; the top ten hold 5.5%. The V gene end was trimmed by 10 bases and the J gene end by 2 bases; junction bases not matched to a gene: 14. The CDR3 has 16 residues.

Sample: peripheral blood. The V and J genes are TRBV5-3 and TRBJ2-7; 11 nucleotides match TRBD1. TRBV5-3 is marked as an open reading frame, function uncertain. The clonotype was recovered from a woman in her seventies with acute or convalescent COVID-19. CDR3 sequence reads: CARNLNAGQGAYEQYF. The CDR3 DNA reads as TGTGCCCGAAACCTAAACGCGGGACAGGGGGCCTACGAGCAGTACTTC.